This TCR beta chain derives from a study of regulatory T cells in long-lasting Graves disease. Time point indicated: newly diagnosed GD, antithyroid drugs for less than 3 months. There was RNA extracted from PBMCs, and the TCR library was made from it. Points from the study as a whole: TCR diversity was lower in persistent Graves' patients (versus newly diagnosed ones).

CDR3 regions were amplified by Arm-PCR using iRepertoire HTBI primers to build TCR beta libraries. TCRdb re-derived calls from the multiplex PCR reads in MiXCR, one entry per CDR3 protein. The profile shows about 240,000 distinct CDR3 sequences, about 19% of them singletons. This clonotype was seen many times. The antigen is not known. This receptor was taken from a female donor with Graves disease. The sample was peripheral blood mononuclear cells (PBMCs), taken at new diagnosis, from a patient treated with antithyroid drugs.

DNA of the CDR3: TGCAGTGCAAAGCGGGGGGGCAGCCCAGATACGCAGTATTTT. It yields the protein CSAKRGGSPDTQYF. J is TRBJ2-3 and V is TRBV20-1, with 10 bases that match TRBD2. There are 14 residues in the CDR3. Germline values: CDR1 DFQATT, CDR2 SNEGSKA (reference sequence). After removal of 6 bases from V and 4 bases from J, the junction contained 7 bases not matched to a gene.